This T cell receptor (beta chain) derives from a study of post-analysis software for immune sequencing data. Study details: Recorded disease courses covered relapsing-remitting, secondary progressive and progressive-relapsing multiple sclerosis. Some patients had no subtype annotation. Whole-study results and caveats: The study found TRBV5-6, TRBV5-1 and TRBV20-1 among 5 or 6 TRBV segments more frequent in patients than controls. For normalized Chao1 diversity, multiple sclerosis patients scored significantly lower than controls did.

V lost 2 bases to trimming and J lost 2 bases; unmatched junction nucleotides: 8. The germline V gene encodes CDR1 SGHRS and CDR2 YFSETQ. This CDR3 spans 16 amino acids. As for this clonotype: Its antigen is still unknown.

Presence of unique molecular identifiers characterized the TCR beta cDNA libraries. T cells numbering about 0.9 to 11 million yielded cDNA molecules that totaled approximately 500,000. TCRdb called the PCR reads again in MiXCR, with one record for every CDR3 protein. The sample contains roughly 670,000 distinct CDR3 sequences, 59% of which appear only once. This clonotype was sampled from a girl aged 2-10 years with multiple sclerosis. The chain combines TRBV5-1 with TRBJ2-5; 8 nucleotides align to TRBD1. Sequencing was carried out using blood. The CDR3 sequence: CASSFGQGRAQETQYF. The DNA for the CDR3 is TGCGCCAGCAGCTTTGGACAGGGCCGGGCACAAGAGACCCAGTACTTC.